Detailed here is one T cell receptor beta chain. The data belong to a study of blood T cell repertoires in COVID-19. Study overall: In each case, the material was cDNA or gDNA derived from T cells, B-cell-depleted T cells, or PBMCs.

The repertoire was sequenced with immunoSEQ multiplex PCR; TCRdb's copy has only in-frame clones and lacks some. The sample has approximately 150,000 clones, 86% seen once; the top ten hold roughly 8.7%. This CDR3 has 13 residues. V was trimmed by 1 base and J by 5 bases, leaving 8 bases between them. Germline CDR1 reads SGHAT; CDR2 reads FQNNGV. The J gene is TRBJ2-5, the V gene TRBV11-2; D gene uncertain. The receptor's source is an older woman with acute or convalescent COVID-19. Sequencing was performed on peripheral blood. The CDR3 region has the DNA TGTGCCAGCAGCTTAGCGGTGCCCGAGACCCAGTACTTC. Translation gives CASSLAVPETQYF.